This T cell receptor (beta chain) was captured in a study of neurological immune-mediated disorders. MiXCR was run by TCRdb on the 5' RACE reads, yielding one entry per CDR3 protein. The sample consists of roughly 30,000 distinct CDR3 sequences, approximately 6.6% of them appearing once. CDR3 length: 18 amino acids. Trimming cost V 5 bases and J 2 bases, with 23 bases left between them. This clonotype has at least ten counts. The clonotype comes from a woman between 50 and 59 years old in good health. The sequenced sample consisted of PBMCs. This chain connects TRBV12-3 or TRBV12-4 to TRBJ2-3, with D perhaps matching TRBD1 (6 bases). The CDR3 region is CASSPSPHRDTSTDTQYF. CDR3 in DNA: TGTGCCAGCAGTCCGTCCCCGCATCGGGACACCTCCACAGATACGCAGTATTTT.